This TCR beta chain is from a study of T cell responses to AZD1222 COVID-19 vaccine. Study-level findings and limits: Reportedly, close to half of spike-specific TCRs are directed against unmutated variant regions. Females outnumbered males among donors, who were mostly white British; clonal diversity was possibly underestimated.

This CDR3 has 14 amino acids. Per the germline V gene, CDR1 is LGHNA and CDR2 is YNFKEQ. Between the trimmed V and J ends, which lost 1 base and 8 bases, there was a span of 11 bases. The table lists this clone with a count of one. The antigen remains undetermined. Measured with immunoSEQ multiplex PCR; TCRdb has only the in-frame clones, and not every one. The table shows around 150,000 clones, with about 87% occurring only once. This clonotype originated in an adult in good health. The starting material was peripheral blood, obtained on day 0 of AZD1222 vaccination. The chain links TRBV4-2 to TRBJ1-4; unclear D gene. The CDR3 nucleotides are TGTGCCAGCAGCCAAGTAGGTTTCAGAGAAAAACTGTTTTTT. Translation gives CASSQVGFREKLFF.